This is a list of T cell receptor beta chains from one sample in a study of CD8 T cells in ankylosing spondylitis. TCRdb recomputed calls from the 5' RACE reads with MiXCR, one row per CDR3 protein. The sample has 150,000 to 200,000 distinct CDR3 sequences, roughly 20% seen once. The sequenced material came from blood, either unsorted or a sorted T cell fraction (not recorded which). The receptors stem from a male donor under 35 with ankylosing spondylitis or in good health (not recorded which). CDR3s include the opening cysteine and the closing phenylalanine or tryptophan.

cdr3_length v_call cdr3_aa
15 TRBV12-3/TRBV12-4 CASGNRGSFSNTIYF
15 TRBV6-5 CASSTAAVSTDTQYF
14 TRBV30 CAWSTREDTDTQYF
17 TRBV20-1 CSASPPSRREGTDTQYF
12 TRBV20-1 CSASENTGELFF
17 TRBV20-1 CSARDVGRGLVLNEQFF
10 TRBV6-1 CASRGDGYTF
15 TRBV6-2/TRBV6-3 CASSAVGPGANVLTF
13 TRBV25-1 CASSETRTGIQYF
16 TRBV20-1 CSARDLASGAYNEQFF
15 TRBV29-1 CSVGKSGIAYNEQFF
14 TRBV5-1 CASSSGTGDDEQYF
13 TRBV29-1 CSVGRGGGTEAFF
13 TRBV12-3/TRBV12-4 CASGRQGRQPQHF
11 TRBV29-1 CSVLRTDTQYF
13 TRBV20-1 CSARAWGQETQYF
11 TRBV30 CAWSQGEEQFF
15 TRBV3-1 CASSPSGSGYNEQFF
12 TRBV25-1 CASRQGGGELFF
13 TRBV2 CASRGLTGDEQFF
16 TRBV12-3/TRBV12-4 CASSFRGGSNTGELFF
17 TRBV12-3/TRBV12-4 CASSSAAGTGDAGELFF
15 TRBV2 CASSESSGMANEQFF
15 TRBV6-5 CASSQGTGNTGELFF
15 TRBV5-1 CASSLGGRSTDTQYF
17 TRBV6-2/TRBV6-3 CASSLYRGRANTGELFF
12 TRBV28 CASRQNDYGYTF
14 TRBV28 CASSRYFDNQPQHF
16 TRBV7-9 CASSPRTGTDNEKLFF
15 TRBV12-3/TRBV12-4 CASTPGGLASDEQFF
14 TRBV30 CAWSGAANTGELFF
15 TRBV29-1 CSVVSGASGANVLTF
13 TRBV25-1 CASSDTGTGVQFF
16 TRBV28 CATNPRTGPYTDTQYF
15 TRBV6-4 CASSEFTGQGSEQFF
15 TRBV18 CASSPVGLADSEQYF
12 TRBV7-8 CASSPLSQPQHF
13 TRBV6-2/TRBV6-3 CASTPQGLKTQYF
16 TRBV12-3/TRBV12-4 CASRFGTSGSAYEQYF
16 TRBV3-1 CASSQVSGRISNTQYF